This TCR beta chain was captured in a study of metastatic and nonmetastatic thyroid tumors. Overall study context: Across peripheral blood and tumor or nodule tissue samples taken from malignant and benign thyroid patients, the repertoires were compared with one another.

Authors' methods: A papillary thyroid cancer distant-metastasis classifier was built from CDR3 differences across clinicopathological groups. TCRdb reprocessed the PCR reads using MiXCR. It is TCRdb's table, rather than the study itself, that gives the V and J calls and clone size. The sample holds 10,000 to 15,000 clones; roughly a quarter are singletons and the top ten take around 21%. This clone has only a few counts. Antigen: not known. Not a single patient had been given any form of treatment at any point before undergoing thyroid surgery. Trimming removed 3 bases at V and 0 bases at J, with 16 bases between. The CDR3 sequence is 17 residues long. Points from the study as a whole: According to reports, the diversity of TCR beta was significantly higher in malignant thyroid tumors than in benign nodules, and this held in both blood and tumor samples.

Sample: tumor tissue. The chain combines TRBV12-3 or TRBV12-4 with TRBJ2-3; D is undetermined. The source is a female donor with papillary thyroid cancer or a benign thyroid nodule (not recorded which). Some clones in this sample may be carry-over from other donors' samples. The CDR3, as DNA: TGTGCCAGCAGTTTCGGACGGTGCTCCCCTAGCACAGATACGCAGTATTTT. It codes for CASSFGRCSPSTDTQYF.